This TCR beta chain was identified during a study of cytomegalovirus exposure and HLA in healthy donors. The PCR made use of 60 Vbeta and 13 Jbeta primers. The method was immunoSEQ multiplex PCR; TCRdb's version includes in-frame clones alone and lacks a portion of them. The table records 100,000 to 150,000 clones, around 80% of them present only once. General study points: TCR beta V- and J-gene trimming was later associated with a missense DCLRE1C variant. Accurate HLA-A and HLA-B prediction from TCR beta sequences was reported for most subjects.

With V trimmed by 1 base and J by 2 bases, 4 bases remained unmatched. CDR3 length: 15 amino acids. For this clone: Antigen unknown.

The receptor comes from a female donor in good health and CMV-seronegative. The sequencing input was PBMCs. The chain uses TRBV23-1 and TRBJ2-5, with 7 bases that match TRBD2. TRBV23-1 is an ORF, with its function uncertain. The CDR3 loop reads CASSQLGRGQETQYF. CDR3 sequence (DNA): TGCGCCAGCAGTCAATTGGGGCGGGGGCAAGAGACCCAGTACTTC.